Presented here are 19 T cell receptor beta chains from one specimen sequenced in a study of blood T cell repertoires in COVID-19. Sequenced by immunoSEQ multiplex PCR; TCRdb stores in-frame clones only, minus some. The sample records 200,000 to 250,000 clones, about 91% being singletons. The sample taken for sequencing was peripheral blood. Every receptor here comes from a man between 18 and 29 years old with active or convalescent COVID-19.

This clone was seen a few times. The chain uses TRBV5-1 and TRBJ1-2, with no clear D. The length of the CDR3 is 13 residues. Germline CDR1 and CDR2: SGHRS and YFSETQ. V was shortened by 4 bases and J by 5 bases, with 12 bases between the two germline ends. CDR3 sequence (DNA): TGCGCCAGCAGCAACGAGGCCCTATATGGCTACACCTTC. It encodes CASSNEALYGYTF.

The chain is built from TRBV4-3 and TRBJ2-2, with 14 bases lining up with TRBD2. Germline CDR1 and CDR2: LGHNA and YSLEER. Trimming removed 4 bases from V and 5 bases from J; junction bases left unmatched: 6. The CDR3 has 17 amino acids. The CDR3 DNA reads TGCGCCAGCAGCCCTTCCGGGACTAGCGGGAGAACCGGGGAGCTGTTTTTT. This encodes CASSPSGTSGRTGELFF.

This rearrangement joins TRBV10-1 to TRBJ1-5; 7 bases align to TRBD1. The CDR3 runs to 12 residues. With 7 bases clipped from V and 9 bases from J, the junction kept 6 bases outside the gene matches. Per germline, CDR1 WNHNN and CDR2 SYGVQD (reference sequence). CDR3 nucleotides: TGCGCCAGCAACAGACAGGGTCCGCCCCAGCATTTT. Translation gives CASNRQGPPQHF.

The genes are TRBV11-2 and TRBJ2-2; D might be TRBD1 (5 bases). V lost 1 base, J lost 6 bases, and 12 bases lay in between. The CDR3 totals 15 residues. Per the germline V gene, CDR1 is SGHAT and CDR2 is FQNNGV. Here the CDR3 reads CASSLVVVGPGELFF. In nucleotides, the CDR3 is TGTGCCAGCAGCTTAGTGGTAGTGGGGCCCGGGGAGCTGTTTTTT.

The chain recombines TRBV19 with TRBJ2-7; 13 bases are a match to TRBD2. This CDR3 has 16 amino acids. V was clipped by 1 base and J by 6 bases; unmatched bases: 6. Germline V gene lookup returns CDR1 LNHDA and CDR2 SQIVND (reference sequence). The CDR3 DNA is TGTGCCAGTAGTATAGGTACTAGCGGGAGGGCCTCCGAGCAGTACTTC. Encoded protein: CASSIGTSGRASEQYF.

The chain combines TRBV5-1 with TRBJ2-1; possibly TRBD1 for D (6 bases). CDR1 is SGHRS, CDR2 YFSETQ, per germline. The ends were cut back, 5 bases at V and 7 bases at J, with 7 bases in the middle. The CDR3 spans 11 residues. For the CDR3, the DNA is TGCGCCAGCAGTAGGGGGAATGAGCAGTTCTTC. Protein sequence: CASSRGNEQFF.

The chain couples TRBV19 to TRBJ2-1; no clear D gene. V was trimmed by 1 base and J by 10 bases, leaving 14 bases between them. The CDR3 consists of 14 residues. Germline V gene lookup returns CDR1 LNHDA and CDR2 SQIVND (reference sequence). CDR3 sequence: CASSIGLPSGEQFF. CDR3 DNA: TGTGCCAGTAGTATAGGACTCCCTTCTGGGGAGCAGTTCTTC.

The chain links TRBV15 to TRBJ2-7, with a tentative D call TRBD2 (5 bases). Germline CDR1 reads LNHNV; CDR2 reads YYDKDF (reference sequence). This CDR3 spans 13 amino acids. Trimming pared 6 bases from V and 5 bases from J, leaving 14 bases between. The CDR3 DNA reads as TGTGCCACCAGAGCTCGGGAAGTCGACGAGCAGTACTTC. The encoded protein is CATRAREVDEQYF.

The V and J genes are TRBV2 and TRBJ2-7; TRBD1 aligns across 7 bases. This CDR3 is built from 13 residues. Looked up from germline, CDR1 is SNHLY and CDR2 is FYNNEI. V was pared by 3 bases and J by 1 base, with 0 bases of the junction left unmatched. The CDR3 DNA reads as TGTGCCAGCAGTGAGGGACAGTCCTACGAGCAGTACTTC. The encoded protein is CASSEGQSYEQYF.

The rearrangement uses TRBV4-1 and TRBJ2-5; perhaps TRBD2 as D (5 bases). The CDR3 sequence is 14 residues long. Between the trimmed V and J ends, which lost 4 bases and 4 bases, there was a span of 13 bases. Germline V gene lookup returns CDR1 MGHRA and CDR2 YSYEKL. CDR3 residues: CASSPVPGGETQYF. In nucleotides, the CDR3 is TGCGCCAGCAGCCCCGTGCCAGGAGGAGAGACCCAGTACTTC.

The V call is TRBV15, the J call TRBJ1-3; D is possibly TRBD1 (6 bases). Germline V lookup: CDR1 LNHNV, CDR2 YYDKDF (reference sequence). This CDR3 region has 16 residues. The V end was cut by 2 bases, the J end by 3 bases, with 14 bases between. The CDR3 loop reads CATSRTPRGGGNTIYF. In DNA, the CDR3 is TGTGCCACCAGCAGAACACCGAGAGGGGGTGGAAACACCATATATTTT.

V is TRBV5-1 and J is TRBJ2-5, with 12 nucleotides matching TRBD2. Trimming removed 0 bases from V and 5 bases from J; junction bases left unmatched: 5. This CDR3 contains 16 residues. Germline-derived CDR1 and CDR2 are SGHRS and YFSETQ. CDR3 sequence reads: CASSLASGRAYETQYF. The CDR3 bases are TGCGCCAGCAGCTTGGCTAGCGGGAGGGCCTATGAGACCCAGTACTTC.

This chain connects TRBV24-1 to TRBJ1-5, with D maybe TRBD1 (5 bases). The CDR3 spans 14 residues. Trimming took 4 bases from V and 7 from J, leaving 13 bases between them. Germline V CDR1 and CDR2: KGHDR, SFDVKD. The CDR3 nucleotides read TGTGCCACCAGTGACGGATTCGACAGACAGCCCCAGCATTTT. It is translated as CATSDGFDRQPQHF.

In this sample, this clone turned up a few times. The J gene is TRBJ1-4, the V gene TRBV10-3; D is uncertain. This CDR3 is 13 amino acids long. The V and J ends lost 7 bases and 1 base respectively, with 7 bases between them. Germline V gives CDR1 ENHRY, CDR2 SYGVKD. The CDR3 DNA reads TGTGCCATCAAAGCGGGAACTAATGAAAAACTGTTTTTT. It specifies CAIKAGTNEKLFF.

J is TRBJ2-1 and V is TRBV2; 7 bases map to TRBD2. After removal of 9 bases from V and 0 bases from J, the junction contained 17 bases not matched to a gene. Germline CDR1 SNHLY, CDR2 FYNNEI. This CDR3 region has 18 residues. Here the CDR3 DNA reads TGTGCCAGAGGGTCCAGGACTAGGCTGGATAGCTCCTACAATGAGCAGTTCTTC. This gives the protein CARGSRTRLDSSYNEQFF. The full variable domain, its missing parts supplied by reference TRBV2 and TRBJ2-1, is EPEVTQTPSHQVTQMGQEVILRCVPISNHLYFYWYRQILGQKVEFLVSFYNNEISEKSEIFDDQFSVERPDGSNFTLKIRSTKLEDSAMYFCARGSRTRLDSSYNEQFFGPGTRLTVL.

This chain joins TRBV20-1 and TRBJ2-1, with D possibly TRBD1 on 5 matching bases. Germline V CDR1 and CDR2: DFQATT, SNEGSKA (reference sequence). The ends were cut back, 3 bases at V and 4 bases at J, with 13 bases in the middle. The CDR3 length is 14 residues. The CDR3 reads CSASVQGRYNEQFF. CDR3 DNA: TGCAGTGCTAGTGTCCAGGGAAGGTACAATGAGCAGTTCTTC.

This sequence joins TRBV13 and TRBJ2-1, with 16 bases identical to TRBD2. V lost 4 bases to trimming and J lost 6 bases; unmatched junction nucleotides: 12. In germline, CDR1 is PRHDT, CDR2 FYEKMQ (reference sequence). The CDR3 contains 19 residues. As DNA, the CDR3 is TGTGCCAGCAGCTCCACCTTCGGGACTAGCGGGAGGGATGGCAATGAGCAGTTCTTC. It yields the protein CASSSTFGTSGRDGNEQFF.

The CDR3 nucleotides read TGTGCCACCAGCAGAGAGGCAGGCTCTGGAAACACCATATATTTT. It encodes CATSREAGSGNTIYF. The chain joins TRBV15 to TRBJ1-3; D uncertain. The CDR3 extends over 15 amino acids. Trimming stripped 0 bases from V and 0 bases from J, with 6 bases between. Germline CDR1 reads LNHNV; CDR2 reads YYDKDF (reference sequence).

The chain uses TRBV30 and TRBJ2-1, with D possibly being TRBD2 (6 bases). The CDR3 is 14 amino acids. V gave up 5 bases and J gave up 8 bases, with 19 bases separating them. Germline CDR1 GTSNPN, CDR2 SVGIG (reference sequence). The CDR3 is CAWAIGGIVDEQFF. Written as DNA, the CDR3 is TGTGCCTGGGCTATCGGGGGAATTGTCGATGAGCAGTTCTTC.